Below are 21 T cell receptor beta chains sequenced from a single sample in a study of blood T cell repertoires in COVID-19. The repertoire was sequenced with immunoSEQ multiplex PCR; TCRdb's copy has only in-frame clones and lacks some. Of 150,000 to 200,000 clones listed, around 87% are singletons. The source material was peripheral blood. All receptors come from a man aged 40-49 years with active or convalescent COVID-19.

The chain couples TRBV5-1 to TRBJ1-5; 10 nucleotides match TRBD1. Trimming cost V 1 base and J 5 bases; bases outside gene matches: 3. CDR3 length: 15 residues. Germline V gives CDR1 SGHRS, CDR2 YFSETQ. Here the CDR3 reads CASSLTGQGDQPQHF. For the CDR3, the DNA is TGCGCCAGCAGCTTGACTGGACAGGGGGATCAGCCCCAGCATTTT.

The chain has TRBV19 and TRBJ1-2; TRBD1 agrees at 12 bases. CDR1 LNHDA and CDR2 SQIVND come from the germline V gene (reference sequence). V shed 5 bases and J 6 bases; nucleotides not matched to a gene: 7. This CDR3 contains 15 residues. The CDR3 spells CASSDRDRGLDGYTF. The CDR3, as DNA: TGTGCCAGTAGTGACCGGGACAGGGGGCTTGATGGCTACACCTTC.

The genes are TRBV27 and TRBJ2-3; TRBD1 is a possible D gene (6 bases). Germline assignment: CDR1 MNHEY and CDR2 SMNVEV (reference sequence). The CDR3 runs to 15 residues. V lost 2 bases and J 4 bases, leaving 13 bases between the germline ends. The DNA of the CDR3 is TGTGCCAGCAGTTTAGCCGGGACATTGGCAGATACGCAGTATTTT. Protein: CASSLAGTLADTQYF.

The rearrangement joins TRBV6-5 to TRBJ1-1; no reliable D call. Trimming removed 5 bases at V and 5 bases at J, with 15 bases between. Germline V gives CDR1 MNHEY, CDR2 SVGAGI. The length of the CDR3 is 14 residues. The CDR3 loop is CASSPATGMTEAFF. The CDR3 bases are TGTGCCAGCAGTCCAGCGACGGGGATGACTGAAGCTTTCTTT.

This clone was detected many times. The chain recombines TRBV6-2 or TRBV6-3 with TRBJ2-5; 8 bases map to TRBD1. J was trimmed by 7 bases and V by 6 bases; bases with no gene match: 16. Germline V gene data show CDR1 as MNHEY and CDR2 as SVGEGT. The CDR3 length is 16 residues. As DNA, the CDR3 is TGTGCCAGCAGCTCCCGGACAGGGTCGATCGTAGGGACCCAGTACTTC. It codes for CASSSRTGSIVGTQYF.

This clone was recorded only once. This chain uses TRBV30 with TRBJ1-1; possible D gene TRBD1, 6 bases. The germline V gene encodes CDR1 GTSNPN and CDR2 SVGIG (reference sequence). This CDR3 is 19 amino acids long. V lost 4 bases and J 1 base, leaving 28 bases between the germline ends. The CDR3 region is CAWIGYRTLGAPRNTEAFF. The CDR3 nucleotides read TGTGCCTGGATCGGGTACCGGACATTGGGGGCCCCTCGGAACACTGAAGCTTTCTTT.

This chain connects TRBV28 to TRBJ2-3; tentatively, D is TRBD2 (6 bases). This CDR3 region has 15 residues. The V end lost 2 bases, the J end lost 5 bases, and 14 bases lay between the germline ends. Per germline, CDR1 MDHEN and CDR2 SYDVKM. CDR3 nucleotide sequence: TGTGCCAGCAGTTTAGGCGGGGTTGTGCGAGATACGCAGTATTTT. Translation gives CASSLGGVVRDTQYF.

For this clone: The same CDR3 also results from other DNA sequences found in this sample. V and J are TRBV7-9 and TRBJ1-4; tentative D call: TRBD1 (5 bases). The germline V gene has CDR1 SEHNR and CDR2 FQNEAQ (reference sequence). This CDR3 is built from 14 residues. Trimming removed 5 bases from V and 8 bases from J, with 15 bases in between. The CDR3 sequence is CASSLGQGGEKLFF. DNA of the CDR3: TGTGCCAGCAGCCTCGGGCAGGGAGGGGAAAAACTGTTTTTT.

The chain recombines TRBV6-6 with TRBJ1-6; D is possibly TRBD1 (6 bases). Germline V gene data show CDR1 as MNHNY and CDR2 as SVGAGI (reference sequence). V lost 5 bases and J lost 0, with 17 bases in between. The CDR3 sequence is 18 residues long. The CDR3 DNA sequence: TGTGCCAGCAGTCGGGACAAGACGGAGAGCTCCTATAATTCACCCCTCCACTTT. It yields the protein CASSRDKTESSYNSPLHF.

The rearrangement links TRBV7-2 to TRBJ2-1, with D possibly TRBD2 on 7 matching bases. The CDR3 covers 13 residues. Germline V gene data show CDR1 as SGHTA and CDR2 as FQGNSA. V lost 11 bases to trimming and J lost 4 bases, with 15 bases between them. The CDR3 region is CASGGAFYNEQFF. CDR3 in DNA: TGTGCCTCGGGGGGCGCGTTTTACAATGAGCAGTTCTTC.

The V call is TRBV6-2 or TRBV6-3, the J call TRBJ2-7; TRBD2 aligns across 13 bases. Germline assignment: CDR1 MNHEY and CDR2 SVGEGT. V lost 0 bases, J lost 5 bases, and 4 bases stayed unmatched. This CDR3 has 16 amino acids. In DNA, the CDR3 is TGTGCCAGCAGTTACTCCAGACTAGCGGGGGGCGACGAGCAGTACTTC. This codes for CASSYSRLAGGDEQYF.

The CDR3 nucleotides read TGCGCCAGCAGCGTGTCGACTAGCGGGGGGGCACAACAAGAGACCCAGTACTTC. As protein: CASSVSTSGGAQQETQYF. The chain uses TRBV5-1 and TRBJ2-5; 14 bases map to TRBD2. The germline V gene has CDR1 SGHRS and CDR2 YFSETQ. The V gene end was trimmed by 4 bases and the J gene end by 2 bases; junction bases not matched to a gene: 10. The CDR3 is 18 amino acids.

This clone has only one observation. The genes are TRBV9 and TRBJ2-1; 8 nucleotides line up with TRBD2. Germline CDR1 reads SGDLS; CDR2 reads YYNGEE. Unmatched junction bases numbered 13, after V lost 3 bases and J lost 8 bases. The CDR3 sequence is 16 residues long. CDR3 bases: TGTGCCAGCAGCGCCGCGGGGACTAGATCCCTCGATGAGCAGTTCTTC. Translation gives CASSAAGTRSLDEQFF.

The genes are TRBV5-4 and TRBJ2-3; D is unclear. The V and J ends lost 3 bases and 6 bases respectively, with 8 bases between them. Germline CDR1 reads SGHNT; CDR2 reads YYREEE (reference sequence). The CDR3 extends over 12 amino acids. CDR3 region: CASSSHQDTQYF. The CDR3 nucleotides are TGTGCCAGCAGCTCCCATCAGGATACGCAGTATTTT.

The V gene is TRBV21-1, the J gene TRBJ1-1; TRBD1, as called in the table, went unchecked against the DNA. TRBV21-1 is given as a pseudogene. CDR3 length: 19 amino acids. The chain's CDR3 is CASSKALSRGRDLNTEAFF. The DNA for the CDR3 is TGTGCCAGCAGCAAAGCGCTTTCGAGGGGGCGAGATCTGAACACTGAAGCTTTCTTT.

The V gene is TRBV7-9, the J gene TRBJ1-4; maybe TRBD1 (5 bases). Germline values: CDR1 SEHNR, CDR2 FQNEAQ (reference sequence). Trimming removed 1 base at V and 0 bases at J, with 12 bases between. The CDR3 is 17 residues long. The CDR3 bases are TGTGCCAGCAGCTTAGGGCAGGGCCATGCAACTAATGAAAAACTGTTTTTT. Its protein product is CASSLGQGHATNEKLFF.

The rearrangement links TRBV28 to TRBJ1-6; TRBD1 matches 7 bases. Germline V CDR1 and CDR2: MDHEN, SYDVKM. The CDR3 runs to 16 residues. The V gene end was trimmed by 1 base and the J gene end by 6 bases; junction bases not matched to a gene: 6. The CDR3 region is CASSLSGAGGNSPLHF. Here the CDR3 DNA reads TGTGCCAGCAGTTTATCGGGGGCAGGGGGTAATTCACCCCTCCACTTT. Full variable domain (outside the CDR3, taken from reference TRBV28 and TRBJ1-6): DVKVTQSSRYLVKRTGEKVFLECVQDMDHENMFWYRQDPGLGLRLIYFSYDVKMKEKGDIPEGYSVSREKKERFSLILESASTNQTSMYLCASSLSGAGGNSPLHFGNGTRLTVT.

There are a few counts of this clone. The chain links TRBV29-1 to TRBJ2-2; weak D call: TRBD2 (5 bases). CDR3 length equals 15 residues. V gave up 0 bases and J gave up 9 bases, with 17 bases separating them. CDR1 SQVTM and CDR2 ANQGSEA come from the germline V gene. The CDR3 protein is CSVEDLEKGARELFF. The DNA of the CDR3 is TGCAGCGTTGAAGATCTTGAAAAGGGAGCCCGGGAGCTGTTTTTT.

This chain connects TRBV11-2 to TRBJ2-3; D might be TRBD2 (5 bases). Germline CDR1 SGHAT, CDR2 FQNNGV. V gave up 4 bases and J gave up 1 base, with 12 bases separating them. The CDR3 spans 15 residues. This CDR3 is CASSSVASGTDTQYF. The CDR3 nucleotides are TGTGCCAGCAGCTCCGTAGCGTCTGGCACAGATACGCAGTATTTT.

The CDR3 nucleotides read TGTGCCAGCAGCCTACCGACAGACAGGGCGGGAGGCTACACCTTC. Translated: CASSLPTDRAGGYTF. The V call is TRBV6-2 or TRBV6-3, the J call TRBJ1-2, with 7 nucleotides matching TRBD1. Trimming at V came to 6 bases and at J to 8 bases, leaving 15 bases not matched to a gene. Germline V lookup: CDR1 MNHEY, CDR2 SVGEGT. The length of the CDR3 is 15 residues.

The chain employs TRBV5-1 and TRBJ1-6; unclear D gene. Per the germline V gene, CDR1 is SGHRS and CDR2 is YFSETQ. The V gene lost 0 bases and the J gene lost 10 bases, with 17 bases spanning the gap. This CDR3 region has 16 residues. This CDR3 is CASSLDLAGNRSPLHF. In DNA form, the CDR3 reads TGCGCCAGCAGCTTGGATTTGGCGGGAAACAGATCACCCCTCCACTTT.